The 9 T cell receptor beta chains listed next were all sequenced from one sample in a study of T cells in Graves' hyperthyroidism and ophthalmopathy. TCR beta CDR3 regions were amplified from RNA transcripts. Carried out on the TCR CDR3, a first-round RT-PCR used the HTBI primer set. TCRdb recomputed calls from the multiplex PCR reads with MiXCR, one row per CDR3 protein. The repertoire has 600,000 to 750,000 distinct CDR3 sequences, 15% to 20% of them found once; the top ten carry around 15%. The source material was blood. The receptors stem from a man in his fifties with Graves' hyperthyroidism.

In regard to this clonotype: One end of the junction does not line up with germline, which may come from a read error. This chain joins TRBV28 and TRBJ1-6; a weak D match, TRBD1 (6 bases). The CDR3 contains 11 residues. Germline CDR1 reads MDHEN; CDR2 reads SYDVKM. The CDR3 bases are TGTGCCAGCAACCTGGGGGCCAAATTCGACTTT. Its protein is CASNLGAKFDF. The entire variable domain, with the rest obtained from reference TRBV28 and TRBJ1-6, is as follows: DVKVTQSSRYLVKRTGEKVFLECVQDMDHENMFWYRQDPGLGLRLIYFSYDVKMKEKGDIPEGYSVSREKKERFSLILESASTNQTSMYLCASNLGAKFDFGNGTRLTVT.

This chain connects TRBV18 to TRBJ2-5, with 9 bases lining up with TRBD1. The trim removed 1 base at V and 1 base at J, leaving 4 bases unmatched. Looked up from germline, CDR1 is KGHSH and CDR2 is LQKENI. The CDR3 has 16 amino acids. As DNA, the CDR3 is TGTGCCAGCTCACCACGGGACAGGGTTTCCCAAGAGACCCAGTACTTC. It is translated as CASSPRDRVSQETQYF.

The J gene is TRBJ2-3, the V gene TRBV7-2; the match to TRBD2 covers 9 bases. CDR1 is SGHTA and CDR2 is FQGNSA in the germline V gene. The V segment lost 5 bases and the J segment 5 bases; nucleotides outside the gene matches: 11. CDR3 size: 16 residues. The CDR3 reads CASSTPRGRAEDTQYF. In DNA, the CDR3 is TGTGCCAGCAGCACGCCACGCGGGAGGGCCGAAGATACGCAGTATTTT.

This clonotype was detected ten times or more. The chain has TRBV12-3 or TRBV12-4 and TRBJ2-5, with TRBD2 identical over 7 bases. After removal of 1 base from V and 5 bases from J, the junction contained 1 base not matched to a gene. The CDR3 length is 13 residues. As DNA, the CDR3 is TGTGCCAGCAGTTTAGTAGCGGGCGAGACCCAGTACTTC. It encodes CASSLVAGETQYF.

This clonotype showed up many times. CDR3 coding DNA: TGTGCCAGCAGCCAACGAGACAGCCCTCCCTATGGCTACACCTTC. Residues: CASSQRDSPPYGYTF. This chain joins TRBV3-1 and TRBJ1-2; TRBD1 is a possible D gene (5 bases). Germline V CDR1 and CDR2: LGHDT, YNNKEL (reference sequence). The length of the CDR3 is 15 residues. V was pared by 2 bases and J by 4 bases, with 14 bases between.

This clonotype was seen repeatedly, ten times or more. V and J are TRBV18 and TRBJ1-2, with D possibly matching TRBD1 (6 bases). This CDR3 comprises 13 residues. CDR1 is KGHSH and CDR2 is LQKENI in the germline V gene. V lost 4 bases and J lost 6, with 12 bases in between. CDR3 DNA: TGTGCCAGCTCACTCGGACAGATGAATGGCTACACCTTC. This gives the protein CASSLGQMNGYTF.

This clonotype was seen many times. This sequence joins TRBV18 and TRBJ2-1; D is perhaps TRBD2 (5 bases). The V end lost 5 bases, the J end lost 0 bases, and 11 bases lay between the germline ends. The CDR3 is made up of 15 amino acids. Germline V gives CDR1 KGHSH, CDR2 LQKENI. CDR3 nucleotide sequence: TGTGCCAGCTCATCTCCTAGCAGCTCCTACAATGAGCAGTTCTTC. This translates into CASSSPSSSYNEQFF.

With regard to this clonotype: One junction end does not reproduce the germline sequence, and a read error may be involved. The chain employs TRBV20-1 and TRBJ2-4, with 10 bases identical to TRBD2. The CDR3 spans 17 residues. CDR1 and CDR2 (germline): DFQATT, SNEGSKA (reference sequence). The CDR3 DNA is TGCAGTGCTAGAGCTCGACTAGCGGGCCTAGCCAAAGACATTCAGTACTTC. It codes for CSARARLAGLAKDIQYF.

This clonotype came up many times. The CDR3 reads CASSSGLAGAADTQYF. In nucleotides, the CDR3 is TGTGCCAGCAGCTCAGGACTAGCGGGAGCGGCAGATACGCAGTATTTT. This chain uses TRBV6-2 or TRBV6-3 with TRBJ2-3, with 13 bases lining up with TRBD2. The CDR3 runs 16 residues. CDR1 MNHEY and CDR2 SVGEGT come from the germline V gene. The V segment lost 6 bases and the J segment 4 bases; nucleotides outside the gene matches: 7.